This T cell receptor beta chain originates from a study of cytomegalovirus exposure and HLA in healthy donors. The study's findings and limits: The majority of TCR sequences were rare, yet some public TCRs appeared in many donors.

13 Jbeta primers and 60 Vbeta primers were used for the PCR. Some clones are missing from TCRdb's copy, which holds only in-frame ones; the method was immunoSEQ multiplex PCR. Of 77,000 or so clones listed, over 70% are singletons. Notes on this clone: Its antigen is still unknown.

This CDR3 is 15 amino acids long. Germline V CDR1 and CDR2: SGDLS, YYNGEE. V was shortened by 0 bases and J by 1 base, with 8 bases between the two germline ends. The sequencing sample was made of PBMCs. The chain links TRBV9 to TRBJ1-5; D gene ambiguous. This sequence was found in a man aged 40-50 years in good health and CMV-seronegative. The CDR3 DNA is TGTGCCAGCAGCGTAGAAGCCGAGAGCAATCAGCCCCAGCATTTT. Encoded protein: CASSVEAESNQPQHF.